The present TCR beta chain was sequenced within a study of T cell changes during pregnancy in multiple sclerosis. V was pared by 4 bases and J by 4 bases, with 17 bases between. Germline CDR1 ENHRY, CDR2 SYGVKD. The CDR3 spans 17 residues. This table comes from immunoSEQ multiplex PCR, and its TCRdb copy is limited to in-frame clones, with some not included. Here the sample spans 15,000 to 20,000 clones, roughly 84% being singletons. The J gene is TRBJ1-6, the V gene TRBV10-3; TRBD1 is a possible D gene (5 bases). The sample was CD8+ T cells from peripheral blood mononuclear cells, taken after pregnancy. The sequence came from a female donor with multiple sclerosis, enrolled in a pregnancy study. DNA of the CDR3: TGTGCCATCAGTGGCTCCGCGGGGCGGGGATATAATTCACCCCTCCACTTT. As protein: CAISGSAGRGYNSPLHF.